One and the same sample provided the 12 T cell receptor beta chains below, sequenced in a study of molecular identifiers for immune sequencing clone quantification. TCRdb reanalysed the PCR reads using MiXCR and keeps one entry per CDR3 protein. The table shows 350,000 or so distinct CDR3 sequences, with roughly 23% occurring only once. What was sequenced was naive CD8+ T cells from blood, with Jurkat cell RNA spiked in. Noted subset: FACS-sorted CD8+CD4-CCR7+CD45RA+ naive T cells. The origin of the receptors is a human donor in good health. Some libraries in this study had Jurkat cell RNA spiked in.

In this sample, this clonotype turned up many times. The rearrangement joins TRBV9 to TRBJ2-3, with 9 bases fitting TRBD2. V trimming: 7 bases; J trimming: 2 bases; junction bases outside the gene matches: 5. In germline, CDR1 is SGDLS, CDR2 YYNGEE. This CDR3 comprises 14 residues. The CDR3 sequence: CASGAGGPTDTQYF. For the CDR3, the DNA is TGTGCCAGCGGAGCGGGAGGACCCACAGATACGCAGTATTTT.

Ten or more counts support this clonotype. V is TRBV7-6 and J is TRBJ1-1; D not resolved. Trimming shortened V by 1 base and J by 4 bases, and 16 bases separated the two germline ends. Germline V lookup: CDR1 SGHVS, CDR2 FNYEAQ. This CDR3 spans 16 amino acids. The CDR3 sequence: CASSLGRKGGATEAFF. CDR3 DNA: TGTGCCAGCAGCTTAGGTAGGAAGGGCGGCGCCACTGAAGCTTTCTTT.

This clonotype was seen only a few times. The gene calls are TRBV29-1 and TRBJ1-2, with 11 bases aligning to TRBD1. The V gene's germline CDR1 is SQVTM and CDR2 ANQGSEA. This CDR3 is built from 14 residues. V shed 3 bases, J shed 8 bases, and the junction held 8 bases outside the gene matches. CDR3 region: CSVDLGQGAFGYTF. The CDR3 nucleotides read TGCAGCGTTGATTTAGGACAGGGGGCTTTCGGCTACACCTTC.

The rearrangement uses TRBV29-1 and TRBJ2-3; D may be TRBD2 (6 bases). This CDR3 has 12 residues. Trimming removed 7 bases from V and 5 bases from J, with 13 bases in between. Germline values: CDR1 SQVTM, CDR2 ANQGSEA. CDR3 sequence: CSAGGVEDTQYF. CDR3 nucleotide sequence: TGCAGCGCTGGAGGGGTTGAAGATACGCAGTATTTT.

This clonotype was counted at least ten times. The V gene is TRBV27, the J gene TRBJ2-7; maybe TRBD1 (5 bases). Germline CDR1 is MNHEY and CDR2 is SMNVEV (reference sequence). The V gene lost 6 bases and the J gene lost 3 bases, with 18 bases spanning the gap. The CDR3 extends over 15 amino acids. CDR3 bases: TGTGCCAGCAGGACAGAGGCGTCCTGGGGCTACGAGCAGTACTTC. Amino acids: CASRTEASWGYEQYF.

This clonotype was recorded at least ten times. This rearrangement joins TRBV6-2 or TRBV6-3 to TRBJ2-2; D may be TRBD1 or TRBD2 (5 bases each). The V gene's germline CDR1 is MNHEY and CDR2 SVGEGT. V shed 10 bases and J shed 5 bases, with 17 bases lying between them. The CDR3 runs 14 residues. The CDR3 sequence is CATSGDRGTGELFF. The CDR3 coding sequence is TGTGCCACGAGTGGGGACCGAGGGACCGGGGAGCTGTTTTTT.

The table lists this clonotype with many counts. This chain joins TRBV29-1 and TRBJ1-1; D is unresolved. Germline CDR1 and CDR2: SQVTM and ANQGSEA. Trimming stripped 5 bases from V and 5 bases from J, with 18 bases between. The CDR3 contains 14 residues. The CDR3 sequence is CSVPYYGRVTEAFF. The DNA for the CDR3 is TGCAGCGTTCCTTATTACGGCCGGGTTACTGAAGCTTTCTTT.

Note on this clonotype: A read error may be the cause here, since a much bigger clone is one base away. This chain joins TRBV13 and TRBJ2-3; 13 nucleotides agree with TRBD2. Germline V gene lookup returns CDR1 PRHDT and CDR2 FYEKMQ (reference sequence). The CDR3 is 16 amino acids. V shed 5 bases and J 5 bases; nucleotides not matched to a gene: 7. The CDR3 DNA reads TGTGCCAGCAGCGAAGGACTAGCGGGGGAGTTAGATACGCAGTATTTT. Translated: CASSEGLAGELDTQYF.

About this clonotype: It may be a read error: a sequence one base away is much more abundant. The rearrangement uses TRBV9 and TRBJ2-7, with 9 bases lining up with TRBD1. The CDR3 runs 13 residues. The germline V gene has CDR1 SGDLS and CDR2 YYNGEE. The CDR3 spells CACSVVTGGEQYF. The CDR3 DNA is TGTGCCTGCAGCGTAGTGACAGGGGGCGAGCAGTACTTC.

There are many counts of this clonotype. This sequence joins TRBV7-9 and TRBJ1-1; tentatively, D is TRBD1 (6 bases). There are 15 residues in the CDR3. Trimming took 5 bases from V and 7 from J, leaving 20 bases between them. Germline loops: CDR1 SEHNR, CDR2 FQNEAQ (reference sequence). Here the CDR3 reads CASSPGVPGFSEAFF. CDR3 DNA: TGTGCCAGCAGCCCAGGGGTCCCTGGGTTCAGTGAAGCTTTCTTT.

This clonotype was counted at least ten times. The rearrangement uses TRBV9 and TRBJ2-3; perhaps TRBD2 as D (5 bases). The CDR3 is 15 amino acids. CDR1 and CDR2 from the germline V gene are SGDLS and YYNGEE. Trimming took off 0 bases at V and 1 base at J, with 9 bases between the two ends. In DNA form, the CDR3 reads TGTGCCAGCAGCGTAGGAGGACTTCGCACAGATACGCAGTATTTT. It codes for CASSVGGLRTDTQYF.

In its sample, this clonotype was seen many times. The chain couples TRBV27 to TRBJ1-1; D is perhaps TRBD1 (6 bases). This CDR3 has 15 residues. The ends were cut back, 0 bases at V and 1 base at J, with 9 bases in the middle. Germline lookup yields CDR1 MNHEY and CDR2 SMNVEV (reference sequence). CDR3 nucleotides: TGTGCCAGCAGTTTATCGGCAGGGGCGAACACTGAAGCTTTCTTT. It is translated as CASSLSAGANTEAFF.